Listed here are 10 T cell receptor beta chains from one sample, sequenced in a study of blood T cell repertoires in COVID-19. The protocol was immunoSEQ multiplex PCR, while the TCRdb copy is restricted to in-frame clones and leaves out a portion. The sample has approximately 380,000 clones, 88% seen once. The sequencing input was PBMCs or T cells enriched from blood (not recorded which). The receptors shown here come from a woman younger than 35 who had recovered from COVID-19.

The rearrangement uses TRBV7-9 and TRBJ1-1; D gene uncertain. Per the germline V gene, CDR1 is SEHNR and CDR2 is FQNEAQ (reference sequence). The CDR3 is 15 amino acids. Trimming took 5 bases from V and 1 from J, leaving 14 bases between them. DNA of the CDR3: TGTGCCAGCAGCCCCGTGGGGAGGGAGAACACTGAAGCTTTCTTT. This encodes CASSPVGRENTEAFF.

The CDR3 spells CASSQTGSKYVETQYF. In DNA, the CDR3 is TGTGCCAGCAGCCAGACCGGTAGCAAGTACGTTGAGACCCAGTACTTC. The chain uses TRBV3-1 (or the pseudogene TRBV3-2) and TRBJ2-5, with D hard to call. V was clipped by 3 bases and J by 5 bases, with 19 bases between them. The CDR3 extends over 16 amino acids. Germline-derived CDR1 and CDR2 are LGHDT and YNNKEL (reference sequence).

The rearrangement links TRBV5-8 to TRBJ2-1; D might be TRBD1 (5 bases). This CDR3 has 13 amino acids. Germline lookup yields CDR1 SGHTS and CDR2 YDEGEE. V shed 8 bases and J shed 1 base, with 10 bases lying between them. CDR3 residues: CARDQGSYNEQFF. The CDR3 region has the DNA TGTGCCAGAGACCAGGGTTCCTACAATGAGCAGTTCTTC.

The chain recombines TRBV25-1 with TRBJ1-1, with D tentatively TRBD1 (5 bases). The V gene lost 3 bases and the J gene lost 3 bases, with 11 bases spanning the gap. The CDR3 extends over 14 amino acids. CDR1 MGHDK and CDR2 SYGVNS come from the germline V gene. In DNA form, the CDR3 reads TGTGCCAGCAGTGACCTGGAGGGGTACACTGAAGCTTTCTTT. The encoded protein is CASSDLEGYTEAFF.

This clone is a singleton in its sample. The rearrangement joins TRBV5-4 to TRBJ1-1; TRBD1 aligns across 8 bases. The germline V gene has CDR1 SGHNT and CDR2 YYREEE (reference sequence). The V and J ends lost 2 bases and 5 bases, in that order; junction bases with no gene match: 8. This CDR3 has 15 residues. In DNA, the CDR3 is TGTGCCAGCAGCTTTCCCAGGGGGCAGTGGACTGAAGCTTTCTTT. Its translation is CASSFPRGQWTEAFF. Filled out from reference TRBV5-4 and TRBJ1-1, the complete variable domain reads ETGVTQSPTHLIKTRGQQVTLRCSSQSGHNTVSWYQQALGQGPQFIFQYYREEENGRGNFPPRFSGLQFPNYSSELNVNALELDDSALYLCASSFPRGQWTEAFFGQGTRLTVV.

The chain carries TRBV7-2 and TRBJ2-1, with D hard to call. CDR1 and CDR2 (germline): SGHTA, FQGNSA. The CDR3 length is 16 residues. Trimming shortened V by 1 base and J by 2 bases, and 12 bases separated the two germline ends. The CDR3 coding sequence is TGTGCCAGCAGCTTAGGGGCATCTTTTGCCTACAATGAGCAGTTCTTC. As protein: CASSLGASFAYNEQFF. Combining the CDR3 with reference TRBV7-2 and TRBJ2-1 gives the whole variable domain GAGVSQSPSNKVTEKGKDVELRCDPISGHTALYWYRQSLGQGLEFLIYFQGNSAPDKSGLPSDRFSAERTGGSVSTLTIQRTQQEDSAVYLCASSLGASFAYNEQFFGPGTRLTVL.

The V call is TRBV6-5, the J call TRBJ1-6; D possibly corresponds to TRBD1 (6 bases). In germline, CDR1 is MNHEY, CDR2 SVGAGI. The CDR3 sequence is 15 residues long. The V end lost 2 bases, the J end lost 6 bases, and 11 bases lay between the germline ends. Here the CDR3 DNA reads TGTGCCAGCAGTTACGCCAGGGGATCTAATTCACCCCTCCACTTT. As protein: CASSYARGSNSPLHF.

This sequence joins TRBV27 and TRBJ2-3; tentative D call: TRBD2 (5 bases). Germline V gene lookup returns CDR1 MNHEY and CDR2 SMNVEV (reference sequence). V was shortened by 5 bases and J by 3 bases, with 21 bases between the two germline ends. CDR3 length: 17 amino acids. The CDR3 loop is CASSTGIRETRTDTQYF. CDR3 nucleotides: TGTGCCAGCAGTACCGGGATAAGGGAGACAAGGACAGATACGCAGTATTTT.

The rearrangement uses TRBV4-2 and TRBJ1-5; 8 bases match TRBD1. CDR3 length equals 15 residues. V lost 2 bases and J lost 7; bases outside the gene matches: 7. The V gene's germline CDR1 is LGHNA and CDR2 YNFKEQ. CDR3 protein: CASSQLGQGGQPQHF. The CDR3 coding sequence is TGTGCCAGCAGCCAACTCGGACAGGGCGGCCAGCCCCAGCATTTT.

In DNA, the CDR3 is TGCGCCAGCAGCTTAAGCGGGGGCAGCTATGGCTACACCTTC. Amino acid sequence: CASSLSGGSYGYTF. The J gene is TRBJ1-2, the V gene TRBV5-1; TRBD1 might be the D (6 bases). CDR1 is SGHRS and CDR2 is YFSETQ in the germline V gene. V lost 2 bases to trimming and J lost 4 bases, with 12 bases between them. The CDR3 is made up of 14 amino acids.